The clone carrying this T cell receptor beta chain has only one observation. Some clones are missing from TCRdb's copy, which holds only in-frame ones; the method was immunoSEQ multiplex PCR. The sample shows 80,000 to 100,000 clones, approximately 90% of them seen only once. The sample comes from a study of T cell responses to AZD1222 COVID-19 vaccine. V was shortened by 4 bases and J by 2 bases, with 6 bases between the two germline ends. Per the germline V gene, CDR1 is MGHDK and CDR2 is SYGVNS. CDR3 length: 13 amino acids. The clonotype comes from an adult in good health. This chain links TRBV25-1 with TRBJ1-5; no clear D. The sample was peripheral blood, taken on day 0 of AZD1222 vaccination. This CDR3 reads CASSGQGNQPQHF. The CDR3 coding sequence is TGTGCCAGCAGTGGCCAGGGCAATCAGCCCCAGCATTTT.